Below are 23 T cell receptor beta chains sequenced from a single sample in a study of shared clonotypes between healthy human individuals. TCRdb's table, derived via immunoSEQ multiplex PCR, lists solely in-frame clones and lacks some. The sample holds about 500,000 clones; roughly three quarters are singletons and the top ten take approximately 12%. The sample consisted of PBMCs. All receptors derive from a woman in her thirties or forties in good health. Some clones in this sample may be carry-over from other donors' samples.

With respect to this clone: This is likely an artifact of a read error, given a far larger clone one base away. The chain links TRBV4-2 to TRBJ2-5, with TRBD2 matching 7 bases. Per germline, CDR1 LGHNA and CDR2 YNFKEQ. The trim removed 7 bases at V and 2 bases at J, leaving 7 bases unmatched. This CDR3 comprises 14 residues. The CDR3 region is CASNGLADQETQYF. Written as DNA, the CDR3 is TGTGCCAGCAACGGGCTAGCGGATCAAGAGACCCAGTACTTC.

This clone was found once. This may come from a read error, since a much larger clone is one base off. Other nucleotide sequences from this sample produce the same CDR3. The V call is TRBV28, the J call TRBJ2-7; D not certain. The V gene lost 4 bases and the J gene lost 0 bases, with 4 bases spanning the gap. The CDR3 loop spans 12 amino acids. Per the germline V gene, CDR1 is MDHEN and CDR2 is SYDVKM. CDR3 sequence (DNA): TGTGCCAGCAGTTCCCCCTCCTACGAGCAGTACTTC. Protein sequence: CASSSPSYEQYF.

The chain employs TRBV6-1 and TRBJ1-4; a weak D match, TRBD1 (5 bases). Germline V gives CDR1 MNHNS, CDR2 SASEGT. CDR3 length: 16 residues. V lost 0 bases, J lost 8 bases, and 16 bases lay in between. In DNA form, the CDR3 reads TGTGCCAGCAGTGAAGCGCTGGGGGGTTTCGGGGAAAAACTGTTTTTT. Translated, it gives CASSEALGGFGEKLFF.

The genes are TRBV5-6 and TRBJ2-1; D assignment may be TRBD1 or TRBD2 (5 bases each). The CDR3 is 16 amino acids. Trimming left V 4 bases short and J 7 bases short, with 21 bases between. Germline CDR1 is SGHDT and CDR2 is YYEEEE. CDR3 sequence reads: CASSRMPTGRSNEQFF. In DNA, the CDR3 is TGTGCCAGCAGCCGCATGCCGACGGGACGGAGTAATGAGCAGTTCTTC.

A word on this clone: This likely reflects a read error, since a far larger clone is one base away. Other DNA sequences in the same sample also yield this CDR3. The genes are TRBV6-5 and TRBJ1-5; TRBD1 might be the D (6 bases). Per the germline V gene, CDR1 is MNHEY and CDR2 is SVGAGI. Trimming left V 6 bases short and J 4 bases short, with 10 bases between. CDR3 length equals 13 residues. CDR3 DNA sequence: TGTGCCAGCAGCTGGGGGGCTAATCAGCCCCAGCATTTT. Its translation: CASSWGANQPQHF.

This sequence joins TRBV5-1 and TRBJ2-3; 11 bases map to TRBD2. Trimming removed 3 bases from V and 3 bases from J; junction bases left unmatched: 6. CDR3 size: 16 residues. The germline V gene has CDR1 SGHRS and CDR2 YFSETQ. The CDR3 loop reads CASSWTSGQGTDTQYF. CDR3 sequence (DNA): TGCGCCAGCAGCTGGACTAGCGGGCAGGGGACAGATACGCAGTATTTT. Full variable domain (rest looked up from reference TRBV5-1 and TRBJ2-3): KAGVTQTPRYLIKTRGQQVTLSCSPISGHRSVSWYQQTPGQGLQFLFEYFSETQRNKGNFPGRFSGRQFSNSRSEMNVSTLELGDSALYLCASSWTSGQGTDTQYFGPGTRLTVL.

The genes are TRBV27 and TRBJ2-1, with unresolved D. CDR1 and CDR2 from the germline V gene are MNHEY and SMNVEV (reference sequence). The germline V and J ends were trimmed by 10 bases and 6 bases, with 16 bases remaining between them. The CDR3 sequence is 13 residues long. The CDR3 DNA reads as TGTGCCACCACCGGGCTGATTTCCAATGAGCAGTTCTTC. Amino acid sequence: CATTGLISNEQFF.

This clone is a singleton in its sample. The gene calls are TRBV7-3 and TRBJ2-7, with D unresolved. The V gene's germline CDR1 is SGHTA and CDR2 FQGTGA. The CDR3 contains 15 residues. The ends were cut back, 2 bases at V and 0 bases at J, with 11 bases in the middle. The CDR3 reads CASSLDGRNSYEQYF. DNA of the CDR3: TGTGCCAGCAGCTTAGATGGCCGCAACTCCTACGAGCAGTACTTC. The entire variable domain, with the rest obtained from reference TRBV7-3 and TRBJ2-7, is as follows: GAGVSQTPSNKVTEKGKYVELRCDPISGHTALYWYRQSLGQGPEFLIYFQGTGAADDSGLPNDRFFAVRPEGSVSTLKIQRTERGDSAVYLCASSLDGRNSYEQYFGPGTRLTVT.

The chain recombines TRBV28 with TRBJ1-2, with TRBD1 matching over 7 bases. The CDR3 consists of 14 residues. Germline lookup yields CDR1 MDHEN and CDR2 SYDVKM. J lost 4 bases, V lost 6 bases, and 8 bases had no gene match. Here the CDR3 reads CASSPGGTGYGYTF. The CDR3 coding sequence is TGTGCCAGCAGCCCAGGGGGTACAGGCTATGGCTACACCTTC.

Only a few counts were recorded for this clone. The rearrangement joins TRBV2 to TRBJ1-6, with D perhaps TRBD1 (5 bases). Trimming removed 6 bases at V and 8 bases at J, with 17 bases between. CDR3 length: 15 amino acids. CDR1 SNHLY and CDR2 FYNNEI come from the germline V gene. The CDR3: CASSEDNPLDSPLHF. The CDR3 region has the DNA TGTGCCAGCAGCGAGGACAATCCCCTTGATTCACCCCTCCACTTT.

The chain joins TRBV6-6 to TRBJ1-2, with TRBD1 matching over 9 bases. The CDR3 contains 15 residues. The germline gives CDR1 MNHNY, CDR2 SVGAGI (reference sequence). V shed 5 bases and J 8 bases; nucleotides not matched to a gene: 12. CDR3 region: CASSHRGQGSGGYTF. For the CDR3, the DNA is TGTGCCAGCAGTCACAGAGGACAGGGGAGCGGGGGCTACACCTTC.

The chain combines TRBV25-1 with TRBJ2-5, with D uncertain. This CDR3 has 11 amino acids. The germline V gene encodes CDR1 MGHDK and CDR2 SYGVNS. The V end lost 5 bases, the J end lost 3 bases, and 4 bases lay between the germline ends. CDR3 residues: CASSREETQYF. CDR3 bases: TGTGCCAGCAGTCGGGAAGAGACCCAGTACTTC.

The rearrangement uses TRBV27 and TRBJ1-1; 7 positions agree with TRBD1. Germline V CDR1 and CDR2: MNHEY, SMNVEV (reference sequence). The J segment lost 4 bases and the V segment lost 6 bases, leaving 8 bases of the junction unmatched. The CDR3 is made up of 14 amino acids. The CDR3 DNA sequence: TGTGCCAGCAGGCTACAGGGGTCGGGCACTGAAGCTTTCTTT. Translation: CASRLQGSGTEAFF.

This sequence joins TRBV6-4 and TRBJ2-5; the match to TRBD2 covers 8 bases. Germline CDR1 is MRHNA and CDR2 is SNTAGT. CDR3 size: 15 residues. Germline trimming cut 6 bases from V and 5 bases from J; bases unmatched to any gene: 11. The CDR3 bases are TGTGCCAGCAGAGAGATAGCGGGACCCGGGGAGACCCAGTACTTC. Its protein product is CASREIAGPGETQYF.

This chain joins TRBV7-2 and TRBJ2-5; no reliable D call. Gene TRBJ2-7 matches the end of the DNA better, so the J call may be wrong. CDR1 SGHTA and CDR2 FQGNSA come from the germline V gene. This CDR3 contains 16 residues. The CDR3 loop is CASSLDRPASSYEQYF. CDR3 DNA sequence: TGTGCCAGCAGCTTAGATAGGCCGGCAAGCTCCTACGAGCAGTACTTC.

The gene calls are TRBV27 and TRBJ2-3; TRBD2 matches at 14 bases. This CDR3 has 16 amino acids. J gave up 4 bases and V 5 bases, and 5 bases lay outside the gene matches. CDR1 and CDR2 (germline): MNHEY, SMNVEV (reference sequence). DNA for the CDR3: TGTGCCAGCAGTCCGCGGACTAGCGGGAGGCCAGATACGCAGTATTTT. This codes for CASSPRTSGRPDTQYF.

V gene TRBV28 combines with J gene TRBJ2-1; 9 nucleotides align to TRBD2. The germline gives CDR1 MDHEN, CDR2 SYDVKM. The CDR3 sequence is 15 residues long. Losses at the gene ends were 2 bases for V and 9 bases for J; bases not matched to a gene: 8. The CDR3 region is CASSLIAGGPREQFF. As DNA, the CDR3 is TGTGCCAGCAGTTTAATTGCGGGAGGGCCTCGTGAGCAGTTCTTC.

The V call is TRBV19, the J call TRBJ2-3, with D perhaps matching TRBD2 (6 bases). V was clipped by 3 bases and J by 6 bases, with 10 bases between them. This CDR3 is built from 13 residues. Germline V gives CDR1 LNHDA, CDR2 SQIVND (reference sequence). CDR3 amino acids: CASSMGLADTQYF. The CDR3 nucleotides read TGTGCCAGTAGTATGGGGCTAGCGGATACGCAGTATTTT. Looking up the rest from reference TRBV19 and TRBJ2-3 gives the full variable domain: DGGITQSPKYLFRKEGQNVTLSCEQNLNHDAMYWYRQDPGQGLRLIYYSQIVNDFQKGDIAEGYSVSREKKESFPLTVTSAQKNPTAFYLCASSMGLADTQYFGPGTRLTVL.

The chain links TRBV28 to TRBJ2-5, with no clear D. This CDR3 is built from 12 residues. Germline V CDR1 and CDR2: MDHEN, SYDVKM. V shed 2 bases and J shed 5 bases, with 6 bases lying between them. The CDR3 DNA reads TGTGCCAGCAGTTTACTGCGGGAGACCCAGTACTTC. Its protein is CASSLLRETQYF.

V is TRBV27 and J is TRBJ2-7; tentative D call: TRBD2 (5 bases). V was shortened by 5 bases and J by 7 bases, with 21 bases between the two germline ends. Germline-derived CDR1 and CDR2 are MNHEY and SMNVEV (reference sequence). The CDR3 contains 15 residues. The CDR3: CASSPGPDSQGEQYF. The CDR3 bases are TGTGCCAGCAGTCCCGGACCGGACTCACAAGGGGAGCAGTACTTC.

A few counts support this clone. V usage is TRBV7-8 and J usage is TRBJ2-4; D tentatively fits TRBD1 or TRBD2 (5 bases each). V was clipped by 1 base and J by 0 bases, with 13 bases between them. This CDR3 is built from 17 residues. Germline V lookup: CDR1 SGHVS, CDR2 FQNEAQ. The DNA of the CDR3 is TGTGCCAGCAGCTTAGAACGAGGGGTCTTAGCCAAAAACATTCAGTACTTC. Encoded protein: CASSLERGVLAKNIQYF.

This clone is categorized as medium-sized. The same CDR3 can be traced to other DNA sequences in this sample. The V and J genes are TRBV21-1 and TRBJ2-7; the table's D call of TRBD2 was not tested on the DNA. TRBV21-1 corresponds to a pseudogene. The CDR3 is 15 residues long. Here the CDR3 reads CASSKDAAGAEEQYF. CDR3 coding DNA: TGTGCCAGCAGCAAAGACGCAGCGGGAGCGGAAGAGCAGTACTTC.

This chain connects TRBV2 to TRBJ2-2; either TRBD1 or TRBD2 may fit D (5 bases each). The CDR3 spans 16 residues. The germline V gene encodes CDR1 SNHLY and CDR2 FYNNEI. V was cut by 2 bases and J by 0 bases, with 10 bases left in between. The CDR3 sequence: CASSEFGTANTGELFF. The CDR3 bases are TGTGCCAGCAGTGAATTTGGGACCGCGAACACCGGGGAGCTGTTTTTT.